This record looks at one T cell receptor (beta chain) sequence and its context. Antigen: not known. These data are taken from a study of T cell responses to AZD1222 COVID-19 vaccine. Whole-study findings and limits: Vaccination with two AZD1222 doses was followed by a rise in Spike-specific TCR breadth and depth. Seropositivity was recorded at baseline in only six AZD1222 recipients.

This table comes from immunoSEQ multiplex PCR, and its TCRdb copy is limited to in-frame clones, with some not included. The data hold 70,000 to 95,000 clones, with 80% to 90% observed a single time. The V end lost 1 base, the J end lost 0 bases, and 19 bases lay between the germline ends. CDR3 size: 19 residues. The sequencing here drew on peripheral blood, taken 28 days after the second AZD1222 dose. This clonotype was sampled from an adult who received the AZD1222 COVID-19 vaccine. The chain recombines TRBV23-1 with TRBJ1-3; tentatively, D is TRBD1 (5 bases). TRBV23-1 is an open reading frame, and its role is uncertain. This chain's CDR3 is CASSQWGAETAYSGNTIYF. DNA of the CDR3: TGCGCCAGCAGTCAATGGGGAGCGGAGACAGCGTACTCTGGAAACACCATATATTTT.